The clone carrying this T cell receptor (beta chain) has more than one count but fewer than ten. Its antigen is still unknown. The data were obtained in a study of human T cells and chemical hapten exposure. TCRdb used MiXCR to reprocess the RACE reads, holding one entry per CDR3 protein. The top ten hold 2% to 2.5% of the sample, which has some 380,000 distinct CDR3 sequences, 4.8% seen once. Time point denoted: patch test 1, 2 weeks after DPC sensitization. The treatment is: therapeutic diphenylcyclopropenone sensitization with weekly scalp DPC. J was trimmed by 6 bases and V by 6 bases; bases with no gene match: 12. Germline V CDR1 and CDR2: DFQATT, SNEGSKA (reference sequence). The CDR3 loop spans 14 amino acids. Study results and limitations: The presence of alopecia in the donors means their immune response may differ from healthy people's.

The chain combines TRBV20-1 with TRBJ2-7, with 9 bases aligning to TRBD1. The material was whole blood, obtained in connection with sensitization to the hapten diphenylcyclopropenone (DPC). The receptor was derived from a woman aged 45 to 65 with alopecia areata. Some clones in this sample may be carry-over from other donors' samples. DNA for the CDR3: TGCAGTGCCGGCCCGGGACAGGGTAGCGTCGAGCAGTACTTC. This translates into CSAGPGQGSVEQYF.